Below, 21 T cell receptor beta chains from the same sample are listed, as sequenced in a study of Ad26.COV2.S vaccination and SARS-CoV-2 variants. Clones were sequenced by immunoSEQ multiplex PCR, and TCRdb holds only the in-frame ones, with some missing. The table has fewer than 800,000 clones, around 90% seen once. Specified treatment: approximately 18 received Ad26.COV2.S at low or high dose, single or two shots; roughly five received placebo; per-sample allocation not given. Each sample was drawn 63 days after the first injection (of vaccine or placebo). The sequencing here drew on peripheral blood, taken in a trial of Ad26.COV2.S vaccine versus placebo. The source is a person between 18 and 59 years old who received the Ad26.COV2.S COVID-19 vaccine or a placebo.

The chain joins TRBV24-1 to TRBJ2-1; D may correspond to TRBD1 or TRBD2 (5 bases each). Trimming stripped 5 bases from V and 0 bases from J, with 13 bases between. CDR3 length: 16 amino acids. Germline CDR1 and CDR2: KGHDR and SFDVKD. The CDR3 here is CATSALGRDSYNEQFF. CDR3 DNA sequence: TGTGCCACCAGTGCCTTGGGACGGGACTCCTACAATGAGCAGTTCTTC.

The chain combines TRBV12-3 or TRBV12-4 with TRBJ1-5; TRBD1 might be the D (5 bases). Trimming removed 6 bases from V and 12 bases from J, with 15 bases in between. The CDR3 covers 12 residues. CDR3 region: CASRYGTGYQHF. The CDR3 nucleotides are TGTGCCAGCAGATACGGGACTGGGTACCAGCATTTT.

The CDR3 region has the DNA TGCAGCGTTATAACTAGCGGGAGGGCCTTCGACGAGCAGTACTTC. Encoded protein: CSVITSGRAFDEQYF. This sequence joins TRBV29-1 and TRBJ2-7, with TRBD2 identical over 13 bases. The CDR3 consists of 15 residues. From germline, CDR1 is SQVTM and CDR2 ANQGSEA. Losses at the gene ends were 5 bases for V and 5 bases for J; bases not matched to a gene: 9.

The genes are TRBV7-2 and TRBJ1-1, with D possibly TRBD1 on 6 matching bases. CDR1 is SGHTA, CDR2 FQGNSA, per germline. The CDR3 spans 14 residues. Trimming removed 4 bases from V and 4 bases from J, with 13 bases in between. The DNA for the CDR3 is TGTGCCAGCAGCTCCCAGGGGCTGGGCACTGAAGCTTTCTTT. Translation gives CASSSQGLGTEAFF.

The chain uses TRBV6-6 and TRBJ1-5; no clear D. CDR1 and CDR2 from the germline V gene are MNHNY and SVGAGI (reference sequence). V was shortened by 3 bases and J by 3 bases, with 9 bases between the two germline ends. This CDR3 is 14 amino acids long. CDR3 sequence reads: CASSYPGNNQPQHF. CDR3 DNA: TGTGCCAGCAGTTATCCGGGAAACAATCAGCCCCAGCATTTT.

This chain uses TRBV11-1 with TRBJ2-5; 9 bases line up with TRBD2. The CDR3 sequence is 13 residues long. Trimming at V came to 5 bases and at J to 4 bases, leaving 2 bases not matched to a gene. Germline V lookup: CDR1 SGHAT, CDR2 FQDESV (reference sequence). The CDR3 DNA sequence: TGTGCCAGCAGCGGTAGCGGGAGAGAGACCCAGTACTTC. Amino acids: CASSGSGRETQYF.

CDR3 DNA sequence: TGTGCCAGCAGCAACTGGGAACTTTCTGGAAACACCATATATTTT. Its protein product is CASSNWELSGNTIYF. The rearrangement uses TRBV2 and TRBJ1-3; the D is unclear. Germline CDR1 SNHLY, CDR2 FYNNEI. Trimming stripped 6 bases from V and 1 base from J, with 13 bases between. This CDR3 comprises 15 residues.

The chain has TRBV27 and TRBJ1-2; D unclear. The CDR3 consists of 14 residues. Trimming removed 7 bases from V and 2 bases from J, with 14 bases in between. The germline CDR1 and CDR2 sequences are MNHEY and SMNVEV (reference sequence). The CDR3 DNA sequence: TGTGCCAGCAAACGGACGGGCGACAACTATGGCTACACCTTC. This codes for CASKRTGDNYGYTF.

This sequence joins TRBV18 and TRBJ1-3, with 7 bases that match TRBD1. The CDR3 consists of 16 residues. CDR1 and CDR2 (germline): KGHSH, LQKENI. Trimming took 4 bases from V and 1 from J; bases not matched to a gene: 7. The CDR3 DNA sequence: TGTGCCAGCTCACGAGGGACAGCGAGGTCTGGAAACACCATATATTTT. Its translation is CASSRGTARSGNTIYF.

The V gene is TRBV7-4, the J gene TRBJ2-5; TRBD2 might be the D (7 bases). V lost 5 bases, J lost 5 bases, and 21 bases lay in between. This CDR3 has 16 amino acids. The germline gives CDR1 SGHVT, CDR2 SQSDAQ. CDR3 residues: CASSRSAGGPVETQYF. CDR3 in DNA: TGTGCCAGCAGCCGTTCGGCCGGGGGGCCGGTCGAGACCCAGTACTTC.

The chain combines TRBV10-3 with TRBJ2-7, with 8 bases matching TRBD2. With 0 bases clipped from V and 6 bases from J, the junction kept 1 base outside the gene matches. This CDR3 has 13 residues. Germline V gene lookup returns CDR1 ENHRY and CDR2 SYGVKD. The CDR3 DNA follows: TGTGCCATCAGTGAGTCGGGACTAGGCGAGCAGTACTTC. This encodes CAISESGLGEQYF.

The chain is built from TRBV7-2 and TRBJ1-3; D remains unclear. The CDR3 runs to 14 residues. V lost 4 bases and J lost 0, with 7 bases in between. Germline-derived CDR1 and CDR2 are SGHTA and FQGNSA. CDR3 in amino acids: CASSYWSSGNTIYF. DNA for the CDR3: TGTGCCAGCAGCTACTGGAGCTCTGGAAACACCATATATTTT.

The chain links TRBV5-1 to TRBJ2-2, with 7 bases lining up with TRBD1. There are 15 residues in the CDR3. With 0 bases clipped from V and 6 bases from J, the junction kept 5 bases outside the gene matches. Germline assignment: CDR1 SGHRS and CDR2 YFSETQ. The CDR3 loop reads CASSLEAGGAGELFF. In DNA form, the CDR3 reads TGCGCCAGCAGCTTGGAGGCAGGGGGTGCCGGGGAGCTGTTTTTT.

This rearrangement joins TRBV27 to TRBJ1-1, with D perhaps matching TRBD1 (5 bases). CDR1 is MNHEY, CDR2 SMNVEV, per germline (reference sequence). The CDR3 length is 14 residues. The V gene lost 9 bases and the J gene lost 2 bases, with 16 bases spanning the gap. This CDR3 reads CASRPATGNTEAFF. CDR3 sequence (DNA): TGTGCCAGTAGGCCCGCTACAGGTAACACTGAAGCTTTCTTT.

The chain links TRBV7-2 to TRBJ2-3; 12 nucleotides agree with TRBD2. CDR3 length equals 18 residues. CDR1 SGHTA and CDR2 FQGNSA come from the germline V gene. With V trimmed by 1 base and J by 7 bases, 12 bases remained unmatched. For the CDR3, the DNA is TGTGCCAGCAGCTTAGTGGCCCCAGGACTAGCGGGAACAAATACGCAGTATTTT. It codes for CASSLVAPGLAGTNTQYF.

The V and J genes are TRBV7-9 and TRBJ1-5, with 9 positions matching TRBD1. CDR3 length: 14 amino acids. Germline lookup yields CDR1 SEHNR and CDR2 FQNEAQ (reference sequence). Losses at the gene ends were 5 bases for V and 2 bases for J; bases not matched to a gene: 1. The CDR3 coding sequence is TGTGCCAGCAGCACAGGGGGCCGCAATCAGCCCCAGCATTTT. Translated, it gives CASSTGGRNQPQHF.

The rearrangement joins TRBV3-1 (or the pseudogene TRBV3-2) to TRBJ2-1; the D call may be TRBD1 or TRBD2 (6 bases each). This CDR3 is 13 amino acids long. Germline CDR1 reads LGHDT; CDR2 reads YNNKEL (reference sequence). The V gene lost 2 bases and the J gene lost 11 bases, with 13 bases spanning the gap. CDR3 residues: CASSQRGESKQFF. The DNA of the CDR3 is TGTGCCAGCAGCCAAAGGGGGGAGAGCAAGCAGTTCTTC.

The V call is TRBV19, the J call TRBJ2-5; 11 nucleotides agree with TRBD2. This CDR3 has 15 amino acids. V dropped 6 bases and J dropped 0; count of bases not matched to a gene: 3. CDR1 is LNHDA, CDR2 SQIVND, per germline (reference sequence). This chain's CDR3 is CASRLAGEYQETQYF. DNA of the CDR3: TGTGCCAGTAGACTAGCGGGAGAGTACCAAGAGACCCAGTACTTC.

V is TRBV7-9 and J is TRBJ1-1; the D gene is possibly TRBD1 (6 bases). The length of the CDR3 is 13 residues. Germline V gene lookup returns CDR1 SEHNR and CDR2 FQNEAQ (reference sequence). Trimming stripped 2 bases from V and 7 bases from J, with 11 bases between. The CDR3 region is CASSLLGAIEAFF. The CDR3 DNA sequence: TGTGCCAGCAGCTTACTGGGGGCAATTGAAGCTTTCTTT.

The chain's CDR3 is CASSSWTGENQETQYF. The CDR3 DNA is TGTGCCAGCAGCTCCTGGACAGGAGAAAACCAAGAGACCCAGTACTTC. The chain couples TRBV5-6 to TRBJ2-5, with 7 bases identical to TRBD1. This CDR3 spans 16 amino acids. V lost 3 bases and J lost 0; bases outside the gene matches: 8. The germline V gene encodes CDR1 SGHDT and CDR2 YYEEEE. The variable domain in full, with the rest retrieved from reference TRBV5-6 and TRBJ2-5, is DAGVTQSPTHLIKTRGQQVTLRCSPKSGHDTVSWYQQALGQGPQFIFQYYEEEERQRGNFPDRFSGHQFPNYSSELNVNALLLGDSALYLCASSSWTGENQETQYFGPGTRLLVL.

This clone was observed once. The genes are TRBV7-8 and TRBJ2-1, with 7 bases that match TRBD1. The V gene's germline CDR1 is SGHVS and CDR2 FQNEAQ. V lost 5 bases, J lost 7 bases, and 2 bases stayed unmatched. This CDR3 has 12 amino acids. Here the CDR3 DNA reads TGTGCCAGCAGCCAGGACAGGAATGAGCAGTTCTTC. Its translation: CASSQDRNEQFF.